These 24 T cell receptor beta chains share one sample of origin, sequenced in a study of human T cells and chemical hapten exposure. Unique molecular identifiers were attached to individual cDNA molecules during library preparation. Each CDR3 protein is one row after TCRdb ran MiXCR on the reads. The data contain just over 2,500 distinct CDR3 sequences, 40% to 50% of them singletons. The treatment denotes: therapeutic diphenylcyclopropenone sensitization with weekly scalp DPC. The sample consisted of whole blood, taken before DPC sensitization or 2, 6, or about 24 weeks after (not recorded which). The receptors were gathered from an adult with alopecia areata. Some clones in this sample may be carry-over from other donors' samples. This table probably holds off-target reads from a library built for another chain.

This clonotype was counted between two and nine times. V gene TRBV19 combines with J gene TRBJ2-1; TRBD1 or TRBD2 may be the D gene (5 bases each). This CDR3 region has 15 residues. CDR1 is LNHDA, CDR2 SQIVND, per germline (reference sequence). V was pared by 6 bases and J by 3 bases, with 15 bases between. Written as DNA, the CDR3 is TGTGCCAGTAGCCTCTCGGGACGCAACTACAATGAGCAGTTCTTC. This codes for CASSLSGRNYNEQFF.

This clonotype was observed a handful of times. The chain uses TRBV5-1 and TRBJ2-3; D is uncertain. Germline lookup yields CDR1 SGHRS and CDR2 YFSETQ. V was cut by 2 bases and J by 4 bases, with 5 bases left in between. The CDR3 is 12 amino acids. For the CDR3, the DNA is TGCGCCAGCAGCTTTCGGTCAGATACGCAGTATTTT. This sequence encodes CASSFRSDTQYF.

The CDR3 protein is CASSFEGLSYNEQFF. The CDR3 nucleotides read TGTGCCAGCAGTTTTGAAGGACTCTCCTACAATGAGCAGTTCTTC. The chain is built from TRBV12-3 or TRBV12-4 and TRBJ2-1; a possible D gene is TRBD2 (5 bases). Trimming took off 3 bases at V and 0 bases at J, with 9 bases between the two ends. The CDR3 runs 15 residues.

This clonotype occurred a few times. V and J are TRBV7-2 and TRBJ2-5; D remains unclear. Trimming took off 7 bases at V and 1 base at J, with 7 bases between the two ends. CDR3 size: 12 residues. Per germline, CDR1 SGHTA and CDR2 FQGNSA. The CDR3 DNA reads TGTGCCAGCACTTCCACCCAAGAGACCCAGTACTTC. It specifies CASTSTQETQYF.

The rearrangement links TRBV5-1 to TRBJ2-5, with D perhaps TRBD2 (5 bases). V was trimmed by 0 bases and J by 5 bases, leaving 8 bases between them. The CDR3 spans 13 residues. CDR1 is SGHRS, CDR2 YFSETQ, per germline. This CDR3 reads CASSLAGIETQYF. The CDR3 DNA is TGCGCCAGCAGCTTGGCGGGGATTGAGACCCAGTACTTC.

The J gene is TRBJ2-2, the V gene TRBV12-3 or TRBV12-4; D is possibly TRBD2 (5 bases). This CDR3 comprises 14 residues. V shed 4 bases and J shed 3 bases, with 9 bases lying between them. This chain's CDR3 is CASSSWRDTGELFF. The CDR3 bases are TGTGCCAGCAGTTCATGGCGGGACACCGGGGAGCTGTTTTTT.

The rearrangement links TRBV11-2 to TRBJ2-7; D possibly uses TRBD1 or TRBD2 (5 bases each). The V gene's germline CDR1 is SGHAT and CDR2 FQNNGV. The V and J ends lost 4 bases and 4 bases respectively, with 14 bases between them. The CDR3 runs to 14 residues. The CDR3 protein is CASSYGTRPYEQYF. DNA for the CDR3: TGTGCCAGCAGCTACGGGACGCGACCTTACGAGCAGTACTTC.

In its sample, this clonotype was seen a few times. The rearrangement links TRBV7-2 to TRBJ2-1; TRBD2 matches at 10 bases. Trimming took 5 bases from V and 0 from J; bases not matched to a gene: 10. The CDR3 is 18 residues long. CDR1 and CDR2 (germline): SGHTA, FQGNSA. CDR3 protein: CASSSTSGAKASYNEQFF. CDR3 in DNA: TGTGCCAGCAGCAGCACTAGCGGGGCCAAGGCCTCCTACAATGAGCAGTTCTTC.

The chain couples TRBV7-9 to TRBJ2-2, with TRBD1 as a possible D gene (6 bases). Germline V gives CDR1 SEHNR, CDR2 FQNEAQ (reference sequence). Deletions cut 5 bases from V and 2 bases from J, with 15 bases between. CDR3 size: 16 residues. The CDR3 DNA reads TGTGCCAGCAGCGCTCGGCAGGGGATAAACACCGGGGAGCTGTTTTTT. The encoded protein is CASSARQGINTGELFF.

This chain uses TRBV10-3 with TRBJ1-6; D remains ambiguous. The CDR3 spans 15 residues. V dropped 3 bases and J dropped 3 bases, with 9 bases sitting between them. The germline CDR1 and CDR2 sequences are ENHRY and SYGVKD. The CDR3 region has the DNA TGTGCCATCAGTGAACATAAGAACTATAATTCACCCCTCCACTTT. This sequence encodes CAISEHKNYNSPLHF.

The CDR3 loop reads CASSPSRGPYTDTQYF. The CDR3 DNA reads as TGTGCCAGCAGTCCCTCGCGGGGGCCCTACACAGATACGCAGTATTTT. The chain carries TRBV6-5 and TRBJ2-3, with D perhaps TRBD2 (7 bases). The CDR3 runs to 16 residues. Deletions cut 5 bases from V and 2 bases from J, with 17 bases between. Germline lookup yields CDR1 MNHEY and CDR2 SVGAGI.

In DNA form, the CDR3 reads TGTGCCAGCAGCCGGACTAGCGGGAGGGCTCGCACAGATACGCAGTATTTT. This sequence encodes CASSRTSGRARTDTQYF. The chain is built from TRBV11-1 and TRBJ2-3; 15 bases agree with TRBD2. V was pared by 5 bases and J by 1 base, with 4 bases of the junction left unmatched. The CDR3 loop spans 17 amino acids. In germline, CDR1 is SGHAT, CDR2 FQDESV (reference sequence). Full variable domain (remainder filled in from reference TRBV11-1 and TRBJ2-3): EAEVAQSPRYKITEKSQAVAFWCDPISGHATLYWYRQILGQGPELLVQFQDESVVDDSQLPKDRFSAERLKGVDSTLKIQPAELGDSAMYLCASSRTSGRARTDTQYFGPGTRLTVL.

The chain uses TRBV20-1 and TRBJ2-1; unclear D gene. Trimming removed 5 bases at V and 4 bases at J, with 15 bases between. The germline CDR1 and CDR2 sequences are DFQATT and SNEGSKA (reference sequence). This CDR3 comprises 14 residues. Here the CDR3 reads CSAPLRRTYNEQFF. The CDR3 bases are TGCAGTGCTCCCCTCAGGAGAACGTACAATGAGCAGTTCTTC.

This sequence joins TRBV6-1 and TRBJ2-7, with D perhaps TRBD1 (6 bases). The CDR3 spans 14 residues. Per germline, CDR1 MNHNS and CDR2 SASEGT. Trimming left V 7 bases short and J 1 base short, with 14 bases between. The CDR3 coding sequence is TGTGCCAGCAATCCGGGACATTCTTCCTACGAGCAGTACTTC. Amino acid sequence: CASNPGHSSYEQYF.

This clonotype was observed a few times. CDR3 in amino acids: CASSINGRPNEQFF. CDR3 nucleotides: TGTGCCAGCAGTATAAACGGGAGACCCAATGAGCAGTTCTTC. The chain uses TRBV12-3 or TRBV12-4 and TRBJ2-1, with a possible D match to TRBD2 (6 bases). The V gene lost 5 bases and the J gene lost 6 bases, with 14 bases spanning the gap. The CDR3 runs to 14 residues.

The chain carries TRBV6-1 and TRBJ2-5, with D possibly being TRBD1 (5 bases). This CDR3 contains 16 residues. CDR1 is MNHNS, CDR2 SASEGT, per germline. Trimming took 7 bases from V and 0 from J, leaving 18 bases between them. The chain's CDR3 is CASTGMTWENQETQYF. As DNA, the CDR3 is TGTGCCAGCACAGGGATGACATGGGAAAACCAAGAGACCCAGTACTTC.

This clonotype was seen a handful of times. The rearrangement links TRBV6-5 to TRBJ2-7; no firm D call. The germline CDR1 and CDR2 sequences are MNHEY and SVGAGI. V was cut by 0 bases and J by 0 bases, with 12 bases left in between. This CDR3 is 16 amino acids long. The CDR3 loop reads CASSYSGRLSSYEQYF. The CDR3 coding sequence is TGTGCCAGCAGTTACTCGGGCAGATTAAGCTCCTACGAGCAGTACTTC.

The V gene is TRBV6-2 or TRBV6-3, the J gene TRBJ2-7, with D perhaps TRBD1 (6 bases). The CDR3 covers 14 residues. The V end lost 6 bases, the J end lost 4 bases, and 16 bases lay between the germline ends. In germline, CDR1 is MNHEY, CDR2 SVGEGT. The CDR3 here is CASSRPRGVYEQYF. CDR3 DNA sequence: TGTGCCAGCAGCCGCCCCAGGGGTGTTTACGAGCAGTACTTC.

The chain's CDR3 is CASSLWTLSDEQFF. The CDR3, as DNA: TGTGCCAGCAGTTTATGGACCTTGTCAGATGAGCAGTTCTTC. This chain connects TRBV28 to TRBJ2-1; D unclear. Trimming pared 0 bases from V and 8 bases from J, leaving 11 bases between. Per germline, CDR1 MDHEN and CDR2 SYDVKM. The CDR3 length is 14 residues. Full variable domain (outside the CDR3, taken from reference TRBV28 and TRBJ2-1): DVKVTQSSRYLVKRTGEKVFLECVQDMDHENMFWYRQDPGLGLRLIYFSYDVKMKEKGDIPEGYSVSREKKERFSLILESASTNQTSMYLCASSLWTLSDEQFFGPGTRLTVL.

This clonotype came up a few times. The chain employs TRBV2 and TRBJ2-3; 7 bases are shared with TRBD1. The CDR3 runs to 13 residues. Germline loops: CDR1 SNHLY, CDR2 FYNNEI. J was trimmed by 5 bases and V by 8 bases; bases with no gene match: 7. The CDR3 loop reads CASEGALQDTQYF. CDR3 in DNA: TGTGCCAGCGAGGGGGCGCTTCAAGATACGCAGTATTTT.

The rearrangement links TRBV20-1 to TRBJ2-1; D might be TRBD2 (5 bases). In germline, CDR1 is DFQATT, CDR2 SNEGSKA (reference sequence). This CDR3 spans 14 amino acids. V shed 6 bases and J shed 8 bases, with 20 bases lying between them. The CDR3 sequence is CSAHSALLVDEQFF. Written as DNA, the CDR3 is TGCAGTGCCCACAGTGCCTTACTAGTCGATGAGCAGTTCTTC.

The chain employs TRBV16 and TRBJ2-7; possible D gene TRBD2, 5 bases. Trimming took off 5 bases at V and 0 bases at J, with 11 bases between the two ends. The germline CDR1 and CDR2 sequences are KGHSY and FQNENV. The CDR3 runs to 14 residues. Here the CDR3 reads CASSEGTVSYEQYV. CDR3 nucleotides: TGTGCCAGCAGCGAGGGAACGGTCTCCTACGAGCAGTACGTC.

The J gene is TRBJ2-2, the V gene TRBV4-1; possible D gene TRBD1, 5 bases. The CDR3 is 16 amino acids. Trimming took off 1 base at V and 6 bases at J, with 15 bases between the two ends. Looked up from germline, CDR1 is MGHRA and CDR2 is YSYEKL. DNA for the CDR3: TGCGCCAGCAGCCAAGCCCACTTAATAGGGGCCGGGGAGCTGTTTTTT. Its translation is CASSQAHLIGAGELFF.

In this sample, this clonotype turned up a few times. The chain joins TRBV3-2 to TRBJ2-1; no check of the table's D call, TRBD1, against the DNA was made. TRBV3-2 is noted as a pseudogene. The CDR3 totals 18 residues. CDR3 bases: TGTGCCAGCAGCCACTCGGTCTCCATAGCGGAGGGGGAATATGAGCAGTTCTTC. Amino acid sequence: CASSHSVSIAEGEYEQFF.